Listed below are T cell receptor beta chains from one sample, sequenced in a study of T cells in localized non-small cell lung cancer. Profiling relied on immunoSEQ multiplex PCR, and the TCRdb table lists in-frame clones only, not all of them. In the table there are 20,000 to 25,000 clones, more than 70% of which are singletons. Sequencing was performed on PBMCs, taken before any cancer treatment. The origin of the receptors is a woman between 35 and 70 years old with stage II squamous cell lung carcinoma. CDR3s include the opening cysteine and the closing phenylalanine or tryptophan. The D gene is left open where the match is weak. Clone size is shown for a subset of rows, as once, few, many or a class of expanded clone.

cdr3_aa cdr3_nt j_call d_call clone_size v_call
CASSLHSGNVGFEQYF TGTGCCAGCTCACTGCATTCCGGCAACGTAGGGTTCGAGCAGTACTTC TRBJ2-7 NA NA TRBV18
CASTEGLADYEQYF TGTGCCAGCACCGAGGGACTAGCGGACTACGAGCAGTACTTC TRBJ2-7 TRBD2 NA TRBV7-9
CASSPFSLSGISYNEQFF TGTGCCAGCAGCCCATTCAGTCTCAGCGGGATTTCCTACAATGAGCAGTTCTTC TRBJ2-1 TRBD2 NA TRBV14
CASSRGLANEQFF TGCGCCAGCAGCCGCGGACTAGCTAATGAGCAGTTCTTC TRBJ2-1 TRBD2 NA TRBV5-1
CSGWSNTEAFF TGCAGCGGTTGGAGTAACACTGAAGCTTTCTTT TRBJ1-1 NA few TRBV29-1
CASSQVSGTGGAEQYF TGCGCCAGCAGCCAAGTTTCCGGGACAGGGGGAGCCGAGCAGTACTTC TRBJ2-7 TRBD1 NA TRBV4-1
CASSAQGGTGGGYTF TGCGCCAGCAGCGCCCAGGGCGGGACGGGCGGAGGCTACACCTTC TRBJ1-2 NA NA TRBV5-1
CASSSSGGSQQYF TGTGCCAGCAGCTCATCAGGGGGGAGTCAGCAGTACTTC TRBJ2-7 NA NA TRBV9
CASSHGLAGGLAKNIQYF TGCGCCAGCAGCCATGGACTAGCGGGAGGACTAGCCAAAAACATTCAGTACTTC TRBJ2-4 TRBD2 NA TRBV4-1
CASSRENRTDEQFF TGTGCCAGCAGCCGGGAGAACCGGACGGATGAGCAGTTCTTC TRBJ2-1 NA NA TRBV4-2
CASSYSLREIHEQYF TGTGCCAGCAGTTACTCTTTGCGGGAGATTCACGAGCAGTACTTC TRBJ2-7 TRBD2 few TRBV6-6
CASSLGPLTDTQYF TGTGCCAGCAGCTTAGGTCCCCTCACAGATACGCAGTATTTT TRBJ2-3 NA NA TRBV7-9
CASSQDPGATEAFF TGTGCCAGCAGCCAAGATCCCGGGGCCACTGAAGCTTTCTTT TRBJ1-1 NA NA TRBV4-2
CASSLYSPETEAFF TGTGCCAGCAGCTTATACTCCCCGGAAACTGAAGCTTTCTTT TRBJ1-1 NA NA TRBV7-2
CASRGTSSHYEQYF TGTGCCAGCAGGGGGACTAGCAGCCACTACGAGCAGTACTTC TRBJ2-7 TRBD2 NA TRBV7-8
CASSGTSGSSDTQYF TGTGCCAGCAGCGGGACTAGCGGGAGCTCGGATACGCAGTATTTT TRBJ2-3 TRBD2 NA TRBV2
CASSPQGLRTDTQYF TGTGCCAGTAGCCCGCAGGGCCTACGCACAGATACGCAGTATTTT TRBJ2-3 NA NA TRBV19
CASKSGDLPYEQYF TGTGCCAGTAAAAGCGGGGACTTACCCTACGAGCAGTACTTC TRBJ2-7 TRBD2 once TRBV5-6
CASAAYRGNTGELFF TGCGCCAGCGCAGCCTACAGGGGGAACACCGGGGAGCTGTTTTTT TRBJ2-2 TRBD1 NA TRBV4-3
CASSPGTGGETQYF TGTGCCAGCTCACCAGGGACAGGGGGCGAGACCCAGTACTTC TRBJ2-5 TRBD1 NA TRBV18
CSVRPGQGISYEQYF TGCAGCGTACGCCCGGGACAGGGAATCTCCTACGAGCAGTACTTC TRBJ2-7 TRBD1 NA TRBV29-1
CASRTGWNEQFF TGTGCCAGCCGGACAGGGTGGAATGAGCAGTTCTTC TRBJ2-1 TRBD1 few TRBV6-5
CASSSQGPDQPQHF TGTGCCAGCAGTTCGCAGGGGCCCGATCAGCCCCAGCATTTT TRBJ1-5 NA NA TRBV27
CASSYTGNTGELFF TGTGCCAGCAGTTACACGGGGAACACCGGGGAGCTGTTTTTT TRBJ2-2 NA NA TRBV6-5
CAWSGWQSQETQYF TGTGCCTGGAGTGGATGGCAGTCCCAAGAGACCCAGTACTTC TRBJ2-5 NA NA TRBV30
CAISESQGEITDTQYF TGTGCCATCAGTGAGTCCCAGGGGGAGATCACAGATACGCAGTATTTT TRBJ2-3 TRBD1 NA TRBV10-3
CASSLTPKNTEAFF TGTGCCAGCAGCCTGACACCGAAGAACACTGAAGCTTTCTTT TRBJ1-1 NA NA TRBV5-5
CASSGAYKGSSYNEQFF TGTGCCAGCAGTGGAGCTTACAAGGGGAGCTCCTACAATGAGCAGTTCTTC TRBJ2-1 NA NA TRBV25-1
CASSLALIARTFF TGTGCCAGCAGCTTAGCGTTAATAGCCAGAACGTTCTTC TRBJ2-1 NA NA TRBV7-9
CASTKQGRPFYEQYF TGTGCCAGCACCAAACAGGGTCGGCCTTTCTACGAGCAGTACTTC TRBJ2-7 NA NA TRBV5-6
CATRKREYDNEQFF TGTGCCACCAGAAAGCGGGAGTATGACAATGAGCAGTTCTTC TRBJ2-1 TRBD2 NA TRBV15
CASSPELSSNQPQHF TGTGCCAGCAGCCCGGAACTCAGTAGCAATCAGCCCCAGCATTTT TRBJ1-5 NA NA TRBV7-8
CASSPGYEQYF TGTGCCAGCAGTCCCGGCTACGAGCAGTACTTC TRBJ2-7 NA NA TRBV28
CASSFQGGSYGYTF TGTGCCAGCAGTTTTCAAGGCGGATCGTATGGCTACACCTTC TRBJ1-2 NA NA TRBV6-5
CAWRSDPGGTEAFF TGTGCCTGGAGGTCGGACCCAGGGGGGACTGAAGCTTTCTTT TRBJ1-1 TRBD1 few TRBV30
CASSSAWGRAYEQYF TGTGCCAGCAGCAGCGCCTGGGGTCGCGCATACGAGCAGTACTTC TRBJ2-7 NA few TRBV7-2
CASSPQQGSDTQYF TGTGCCAGCTCACCACAGCAGGGCTCAGATACGCAGTATTTT TRBJ2-3 NA NA TRBV18
CASSEDGQRKERGYTF TGTGCCAGCAGTGAAGACGGCCAGCGTAAAGAGAGGGGCTACACCTTC TRBJ1-2 NA NA TRBV6-1
CASSLAGTGSYEQYF TGTGCCAGCAGCTTAGCAGGGACAGGGTCTTACGAGCAGTACTTC TRBJ2-7 TRBD1 NA TRBV7-2
CATGTSGRPYNEQFF TGTGCCACGGGGACTAGCGGGAGACCCTACAATGAGCAGTTCTTC TRBJ2-1 TRBD2 NA TRBV10-3
CASRGTSGTDGNEQFF TGTGCCAGCAGAGGGACTAGCGGGACTGACGGGAATGAGCAGTTCTTC TRBJ2-1 TRBD2 NA TRBV27
CASSLGGGRITEAFF TGTGCCAGCAGTTTAGGAGGGGGCCGGATTACTGAAGCTTTCTTT TRBJ1-1 TRBD1 NA TRBV28
CASSSRGANVLTF TGTGCCAGCAGCTCAAGGGGGGCCAACGTCCTGACTTTC TRBJ2-6 NA NA TRBV7-2
CASSSYEGHQPQHF TGTGCCAGCAGCTCCTATGAGGGGCATCAGCCCCAGCATTTT TRBJ1-5 NA once TRBV7-8
CASSPVRVGTEAFF TGTGCCAGCTCCCCGGTCCGGGTGGGCACTGAAGCTTTCTTT TRBJ1-1 NA NA TRBV18
CASSLGRGTSTDTQYF TGCGCCAGCAGCTTGGGGCGGGGGACTAGCACAGATACGCAGTATTTT TRBJ2-3 TRBD2 NA TRBV5-1
CASSQLAGDPSEQFF TGTGCCAGCAGCCAACTAGCGGGAGATCCTAGTGAGCAGTTCTTC TRBJ2-1 TRBD2 NA TRBV4-2
CASSPRERGDEQYF TGCGCCAGCAGCCCCAGAGAACGAGGAGACGAGCAGTACTTC TRBJ2-7 NA few TRBV4-3
CASSGRESGELFF TGTGCCAGCAGCGGCAGGGAATCCGGGGAGCTGTTTTTT TRBJ2-2 NA NA TRBV9
CASSPPGGDQFYEQFF TGTGCCAGCAGTCCGCCAGGGGGGGATCAATTTTATGAGCAGTTCTTC TRBJ2-1 NA NA TRBV28
CASSTLTGESNDEKLFF TGTGCCAGCAGCACTCTGACAGGGGAGTCTAACGATGAAAAACTGTTTTTT TRBJ1-4 NA NA TRBV21-1
CASSEGLVTGELFF TGTGCCAGCAGTGAAGGGCTAGTCACCGGGGAGCTGTTTTTT TRBJ2-2 NA NA TRBV6-1
CASSLRNTEAFF TGTGCCAGCAGCCTCAGGAACACTGAAGCTTTCTTT TRBJ1-1 NA few TRBV6-5